The rows below give T cell receptor beta chains drawn from one sample of a study of neoadjuvant anti-PD-1 for oral cavity cancer. Here immunoSEQ multiplex PCR was the method, and the copy in TCRdb shows in-frame clones only, minus some. Among about 14,000 clones listed, roughly two thirds were seen once. This specimen consisted of PBMCs, obtained after nivolumab (anti-PD-1) treatment. The receptors stem from a person between 35 and 79 years old with oral cavity squamous cell carcinoma. CDR3s include the opening cysteine and the closing phenylalanine or tryptophan. Fields, in order: V gene, D gene, clone size, J gene, CDR3 DNA, CDR3 protein. D genes are given only for firm matches. A clone size is listed for some rows: how often the clone was seen (once, few, many), or a class if it is expanded.

TRBV5-6,TRBD2,NA,TRBJ2-3,TGTGCCAGCAGCTTGGTAAAGACTAGCGGGACAAATACGCAGTATTTT,CASSLVKTSGTNTQYF
TRBV28,NA,NA,TRBJ2-6,TGTGCCAGCAGTCGACCTACACGGGGCCTCTCTGGGGCCAACGTCCTGACTTTC,CASSRPTRGLSGANVLTF
TRBV19,NA,NA,TRBJ1-2,TGTGCCAGTAGTCTCGGGGGGGAAGCGAACTATGGCTACACCTTC,CASSLGGEANYGYTF
TRBV5-1,NA,NA,TRBJ1-3,TGCGCCAGCAGCTTGGGGGGCGAGTTCTCTGGAAACACCATATATTTT,CASSLGGEFSGNTIYF
TRBV19,TRBD1,NA,TRBJ2-6,TGTGCCAGTGGGACAGGGACGTTTGGGGCCAACGTCCTGACTTTC,CASGTGTFGANVLTF
TRBV7-9,NA,few,TRBJ2-7,TGTGCCAGCAGCTTAGCCGGCACCTACGAGCAGTACTTC,CASSLAGTYEQYF
TRBV29-1,TRBD2,NA,TRBJ2-3,TGCAGCGCCACTAGCGGGGGCACAGATACGCAGTATTTT,CSATSGGTDTQYF
TRBV6-1,NA,NA,TRBJ2-7,TGTGCCAGCAGTGGGAGATTAGGGGGACCCAGCTCCTACGAGCAGTACTTC,CASSGRLGGPSSYEQYF
TRBV2,NA,once,TRBJ1-2,TGTGCCAGCAGTGTTGGGTCGGTAGGGGGCTACACCTTC,CASSVGSVGGYTF
TRBV5-1,NA,few,TRBJ2-2,TGCGCCAGCAGCTTGGTGGCTATCACCGGGGAGCTGTTTTTT,CASSLVAITGELFF
TRBV11-3,NA,once,TRBJ1-2,TGTGCCAGCAGCCTCGGACAGAGCTATGGCTACACCTTC,CASSLGQSYGYTF
TRBV10-3,NA,NA,TRBJ1-2,TGTGCCACCAAACCCGTACGTGGATTCGACTATGGCTACACCTTC,CATKPVRGFDYGYTF
TRBV2,NA,NA,TRBJ2-1,TGTGCCAGCAGTGTTGAGGGTCCCTACAATGAGCAGTTCTTC,CASSVEGPYNEQFF
TRBV6-1,TRBD2,NA,TRBJ2-5,TGTGCCAGCAGTGATGGAGCGGGAGTTGGAGAGACCCAGTACTTC,CASSDGAGVGETQYF
TRBV30,TRBD1,few,TRBJ1-4,TGTGCCTGGAGTGAAGCAGGGGGCTGGGAAAAACTGTTTTTT,CAWSEAGGWEKLFF
TRBV5-6,TRBD1,few,TRBJ1-5,TGTGCCAGCAGCGCGCGCCGCGAGGGGGCTGTTCAGCCCCAGCATTTT,CASSARREGAVQPQHF
TRBV7-3,TRBD1,NA,TRBJ1-1,TGTGCCAGCAGCCCCCAGGGGGCGGTCACTGAAGCTTTCTTT,CASSPQGAVTEAFF
TRBV7-9,TRBD1,few,TRBJ1-1,TGTGCCAGCAGCGCTCGACAGGGTCTTATTCTAGCGGCTTTCTTT,CASSARQGLILAAFF
TRBV11-2,NA,few,TRBJ2-7,TGTGCCAGCAGCTTAGATCCCCCCTACGAGCAGTACTTC,CASSLDPPYEQYF
TRBV11-2,NA,NA,TRBJ2-2,TGTGCCAGCAGCTTACAGCTATCCACCGGGGAGCTGTTTTTT,CASSLQLSTGELFF